Below are 20 T cell receptor beta chains sequenced from a single sample in a study of cytomegalovirus exposure and HLA in healthy donors. Profiled with immunoSEQ multiplex PCR; TCRdb holds only in-frame clones, not every one. The sample yields about 260,000 clones, about 90% seen once. What was sequenced was PBMCs. These receptors were taken from a woman aged 25 to 39 in good health and CMV-seronegative.

In its sample, this clone was seen a few times. V and J are TRBV4-2 and TRBJ1-2, with D maybe TRBD1 (6 bases). V lost 0 bases to trimming and J lost 6 bases, with 14 bases between them. The CDR3 length is 15 residues. Germline values: CDR1 LGHNA, CDR2 YNFKEQ. Here the CDR3 DNA reads TGTGCCAGCAGCCAAGATCTTTCTTCAGGGGATGGCTACACCTTC. Translated, it gives CASSQDLSSGDGYTF.

This chain joins TRBV29-1 and TRBJ2-5; D not certain. CDR1 SQVTM and CDR2 ANQGSEA come from the germline V gene. The CDR3 length is 12 residues. V lost 5 bases, J lost 5 bases, and 12 bases lay in between. Written as DNA, the CDR3 is TGCAGCGTTAGTCGAGTGTCGGAGACCCAGTACTTC. Its protein product is CSVSRVSETQYF.

The chain carries TRBV7-9 and TRBJ2-7; the match to TRBD1 covers 10 bases. The CDR3 loop spans 13 amino acids. V lost 5 bases and J lost 2; bases outside the gene matches: 0. The V gene's germline CDR1 is SEHNR and CDR2 FQNEAQ (reference sequence). The CDR3 DNA sequence: TGTGCCAGCAGCGACAGGGGGCCCTACGAGCAGTACTTC. Protein sequence: CASSDRGPYEQYF.

J is TRBJ1-1 and V is TRBV27, with D maybe TRBD1 (6 bases). This CDR3 region has 16 residues. Germline loops: CDR1 MNHEY, CDR2 SMNVEV (reference sequence). Trimming stripped 2 bases from V and 4 bases from J, with 17 bases between. For the CDR3, the DNA is TGTGCCAGCAGTTTACGGCCAGGGGCTCCGGGCACTGAAGCTTTCTTT. Translating it yields CASSLRPGAPGTEAFF.

The chain carries TRBV11-3 and TRBJ2-5, with 9 bases matching TRBD1. CDR3 length equals 15 residues. The germline V gene has CDR1 SGHNT and CDR2 YENEEA. With V trimmed by 1 base and J by 5 bases, 5 bases remained unmatched. For the CDR3, the DNA is TGTGCCAGCAGCTTAGGCACAGGGGGCGTTGAGACCCAGTACTTC. Protein sequence: CASSLGTGGVETQYF.

J is TRBJ2-1 and V is TRBV18; 7 nucleotides match TRBD2. The CDR3 loop spans 15 amino acids. J gave up 8 bases and V 3 bases, and 10 bases lay outside the gene matches. Germline CDR1 KGHSH, CDR2 LQKENI. The CDR3 nucleotides are TGTGCCAGCTCACCCTTAGGCGGGAGAATCCATGAGCAGTTCTTC. Protein: CASSPLGGRIHEQFF.

The V gene is TRBV11-2, the J gene TRBJ2-5, with 8 positions matching TRBD2. Germline CDR1 SGHAT, CDR2 FQNNGV. J was trimmed by 7 bases and V by 6 bases; bases with no gene match: 4. The CDR3 runs 12 residues. As DNA, the CDR3 is TGTGCCAGCAGGTCGGGACTAGGGACCCAGTACTTC. As protein: CASRSGLGTQYF.

The J gene is TRBJ2-1, the V gene TRBV4-2, with D maybe TRBD1 (5 bases). CDR1 LGHNA and CDR2 YNFKEQ come from the germline V gene. The CDR3 length is 15 residues. Trimming removed 2 bases from V and 2 bases from J, with 10 bases in between. The chain's CDR3 is CASSQLDRAYNEQFF. The CDR3 region has the DNA TGTGCCAGCAGCCAACTCGACAGAGCCTACAATGAGCAGTTCTTC.

Only one count was recorded for this clone. The J gene is TRBJ2-5, the V gene TRBV5-1, with 7 positions matching TRBD1. Per the germline V gene, CDR1 is SGHRS and CDR2 is YFSETQ. With V trimmed by 2 bases and J by 2 bases, 9 bases remained unmatched. The CDR3 is 16 amino acids. CDR3 in DNA: TGCGCCAGCAGCTTTCTCGACAGGGCGCCTCAAGAGACCCAGTACTTC. Amino acid sequence: CASSFLDRAPQETQYF.

The chain joins TRBV6-6 to TRBJ1-5, with 7 nucleotides matching TRBD1. This CDR3 region has 14 residues. V was pared by 7 bases and J by 1 base, with 4 bases of the junction left unmatched. In germline, CDR1 is MNHNY, CDR2 SVGAGI (reference sequence). The CDR3 is CASKDRESNQPQHF. The CDR3 region has the DNA TGTGCCAGCAAAGACAGGGAGAGCAATCAGCCCCAGCATTTT.

The chain recombines TRBV28 with TRBJ2-1, with D hard to call. This CDR3 is 13 amino acids long. Germline CDR1 is MDHEN and CDR2 is SYDVKM. Trimming cost V 6 bases and J 13 bases, with 19 bases left between them. CDR3 residues: CASRLVLGPGQFF. The CDR3 DNA is TGTGCCAGCAGACTGGTGCTAGGTCCTGGTCAGTTCTTC.

The chain combines TRBV6-5 with TRBJ2-1, with no clear D. V was pared by 0 bases and J by 8 bases, with 8 bases between. CDR3 length: 13 amino acids. Looked up from germline, CDR1 is MNHEY and CDR2 is SVGAGI. The CDR3, as DNA: TGTGCCAGCAGTTACTCGACCCTTGATGAGCAGTTCTTC. It translates to CASSYSTLDEQFF.

The V and J genes are TRBV19 and TRBJ2-7, with 12 bases lining up with TRBD2. Germline V gene lookup returns CDR1 LNHDA and CDR2 SQIVND (reference sequence). CDR3 length equals 20 residues. With 6 bases clipped from V and 5 bases from J, the junction kept 23 bases outside the gene matches. DNA for the CDR3: TGTGCCAGTAGCCTCAAATCAGGGAGGGGACTAGCGGGTTTCACCCACGAGCAGTACTTC. The encoded protein is CASSLKSGRGLAGFTHEQYF.

This clone has a single count. This chain joins TRBV5-6 and TRBJ2-4; D is unclear. Germline CDR1 is SGHDT and CDR2 is YYEEEE. This CDR3 is built from 17 residues. The V and J ends lost 3 bases and 1 base respectively, with 17 bases between them. The DNA of the CDR3 is TGTGCCAGCAGCTACGATAATGGGGTTGGGGCCAAAAACATTCAGTACTTC. It specifies CASSYDNGVGAKNIQYF.

V is TRBV4-2 and J is TRBJ2-7, with a weak D call TRBD2 (6 bases). Germline V lookup: CDR1 LGHNA, CDR2 YNFKEQ. The CDR3 totals 15 residues. Trimming removed 1 base at V and 2 bases at J, with 12 bases between. The DNA for the CDR3 is TGTGCCAGCAGCCAAGGGGTGACTAGTACCTACGAGCAGTACTTC. Amino acids: CASSQGVTSTYEQYF.

The chain links TRBV6-5 to TRBJ2-7, with D perhaps assigned TRBD1 or TRBD2 (6 bases each). Germline CDR1 and CDR2: MNHEY and SVGAGI. The length of the CDR3 is 14 residues. V lost 11 bases, J lost 3 bases, and 20 bases lay in between. The CDR3 bases are TGTGCCTCCTGGGATACCAGGGGAGGCTACGAGCAGTACTTC. Translated, it gives CASWDTRGGYEQYF.

The chain employs TRBV9 and TRBJ2-5, with 9 bases aligning to TRBD1. The CDR3 loop spans 16 amino acids. In germline, CDR1 is SGDLS, CDR2 YYNGEE. The trim removed 3 bases at V and 4 bases at J, leaving 10 bases unmatched. The DNA for the CDR3 is TGTGCCAGCAGCGCGTCCGGGACAGGGTATGGAGAGACCCAGTACTTC. Protein product: CASSASGTGYGETQYF.

V usage is TRBV7-6 and J usage is TRBJ1-1; D is perhaps TRBD1 (5 bases). V dropped 2 bases and J dropped 3 bases, with 10 bases sitting between them. The CDR3 extends over 14 amino acids. The germline V gene has CDR1 SGHVS and CDR2 FNYEAQ. The chain's CDR3 is CASSLNAGDTEAFF. The CDR3, as DNA: TGTGCCAGCAGCTTAAACGCGGGGGACACTGAAGCTTTCTTT.

The rearrangement uses TRBV19 and TRBJ2-1, with 10 bases matching TRBD1. CDR3 size: 15 residues. Per the germline V gene, CDR1 is LNHDA and CDR2 is SQIVND (reference sequence). The J segment lost 3 bases and the V segment lost 5 bases, leaving 4 bases of the junction unmatched. The DNA for the CDR3 is TGTGCCAGTAGTCCGGGACAGGGGTTCTACAATGAGCAGTTCTTC. This translates into CASSPGQGFYNEQFF.

This clone showed up just once. Distinct nucleotide sequences in the sample also encode this CDR3. The rearrangement uses TRBV27 and TRBJ2-7; D not resolved. V lost 0 bases, J lost 3 bases, and 6 bases lay in between. Germline V gene lookup returns CDR1 MNHEY and CDR2 SMNVEV (reference sequence). This CDR3 has 13 residues. The CDR3, as DNA: TGTGCCAGCAGTTTATCGGCGGACTACGAGCAGTACTTC. It yields the protein CASSLSADYEQYF.